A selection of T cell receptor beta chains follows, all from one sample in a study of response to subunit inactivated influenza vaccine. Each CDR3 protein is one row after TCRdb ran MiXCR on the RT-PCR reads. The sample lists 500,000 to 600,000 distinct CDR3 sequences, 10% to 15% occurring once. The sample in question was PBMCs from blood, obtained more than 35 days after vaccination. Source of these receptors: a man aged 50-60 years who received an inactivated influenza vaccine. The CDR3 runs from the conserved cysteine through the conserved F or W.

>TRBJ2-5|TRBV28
CASSYQGVFQETQYF
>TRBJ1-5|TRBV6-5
CASSYGDVTNQPQHF
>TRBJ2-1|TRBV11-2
CASSLEGRGEQFF
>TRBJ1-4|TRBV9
CASSAGTVADNEKLFF
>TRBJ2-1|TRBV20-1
CSASPPYNEQFF
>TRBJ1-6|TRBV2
CASRKGLLNSPLHF
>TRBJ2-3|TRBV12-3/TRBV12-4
CASSLRLNPDTQYF
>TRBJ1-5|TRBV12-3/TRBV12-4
CASQLLGGNQPQHF
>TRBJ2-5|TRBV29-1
CSVETSGAQETQYF
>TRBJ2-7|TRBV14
CASSQDVKQYF
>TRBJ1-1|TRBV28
CASSRRQGRTEAFF
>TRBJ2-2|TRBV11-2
CASSLIQGLGNTGELFF
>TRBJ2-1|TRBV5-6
CASSTDRGTYNEQFF
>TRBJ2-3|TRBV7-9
CASSPTSGGPVEAQYF
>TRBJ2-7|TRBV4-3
CASSQESIGGKEQYF
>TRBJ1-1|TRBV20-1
CSANWAFF
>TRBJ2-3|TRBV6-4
CASSDSTETDTQYF
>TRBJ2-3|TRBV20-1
CSASPNRVSTDTQYF
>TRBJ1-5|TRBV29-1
CSVLQGAGNQPQHF
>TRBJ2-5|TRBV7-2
CASSGFSGGAETQYF
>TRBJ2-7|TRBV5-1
CASSARRDEQYF
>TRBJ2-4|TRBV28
CASSLRDSLAKNIQYF
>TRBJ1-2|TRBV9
CASSWRGSIFGGYTF
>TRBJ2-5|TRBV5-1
CASSLGAVSGETQYF
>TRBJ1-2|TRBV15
CATSPPYNYGYTF
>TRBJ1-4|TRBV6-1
CASSDGLREKLFF
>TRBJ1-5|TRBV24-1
CATSGGGEGNQPQHF
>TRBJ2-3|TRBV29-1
CSVRGPATTSTDTQYF
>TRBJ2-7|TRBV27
CASTPSPGQVSYEQYF
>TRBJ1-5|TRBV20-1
CSARPGAHMNQPQHF
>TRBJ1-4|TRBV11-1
CASSVTSGTGGRTNEKLFF
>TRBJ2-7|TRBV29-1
CSVDVSPYEQYF
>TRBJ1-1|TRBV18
CASSPFGRNTEAFF
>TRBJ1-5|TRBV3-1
CASSQDLGYGNQPQHF
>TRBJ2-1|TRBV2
CASSERGGPPRHEQFF
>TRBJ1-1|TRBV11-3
CASSSTRDRVGTEAFF
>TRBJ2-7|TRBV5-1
CASSLSGIDEQYF
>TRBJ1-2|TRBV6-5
CASRSSWKGYTF
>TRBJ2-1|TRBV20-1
CSARGPAGGRQFF
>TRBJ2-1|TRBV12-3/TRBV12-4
CASSSGVGGEQFF
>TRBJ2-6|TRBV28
CASSSSGVRRSGANVLTF
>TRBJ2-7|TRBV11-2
CASSLVTNSYEQYF
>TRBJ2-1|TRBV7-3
CASSPSGSGSLNEQFF
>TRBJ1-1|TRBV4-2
CASSQGDRNTEAFF
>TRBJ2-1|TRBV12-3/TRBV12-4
CASSIQGGTYSEQFF
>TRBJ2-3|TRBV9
CASSVFGDTQYF
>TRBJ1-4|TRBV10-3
CAISTQPTNEKLFF
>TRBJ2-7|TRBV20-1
CSARDRGVQGLDEQYF
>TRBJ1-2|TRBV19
CASNPMGRRSGYGYTF
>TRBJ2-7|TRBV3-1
CASSQQGGEQYF
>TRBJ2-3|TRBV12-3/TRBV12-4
CASSLRLTSNTDTQYF
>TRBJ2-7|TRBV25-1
CASSEIGGVDEQYF
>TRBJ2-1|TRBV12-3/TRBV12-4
CASRGPIGQFF
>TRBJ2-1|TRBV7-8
CASSLGVGANEQFF
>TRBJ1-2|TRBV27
CASSKDLTGTGGGYTF